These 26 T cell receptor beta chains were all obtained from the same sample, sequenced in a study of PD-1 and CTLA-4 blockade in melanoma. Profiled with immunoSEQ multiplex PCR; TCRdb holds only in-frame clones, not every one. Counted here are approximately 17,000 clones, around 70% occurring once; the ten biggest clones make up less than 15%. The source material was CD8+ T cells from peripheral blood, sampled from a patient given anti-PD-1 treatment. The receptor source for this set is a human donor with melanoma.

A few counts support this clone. The CDR3 region has the DNA TGTGCCAGCAGGGACAGGGGGCTCACTGAAGCTTTCTTT. This gives the protein CASRDRGLTEAFF. The chain is built from TRBV6-5 and TRBJ1-1, with 11 bases fitting TRBD1. V was clipped by 6 bases and J by 4 bases; unmatched bases: 1. The CDR3 loop spans 13 amino acids. Looked up from germline, CDR1 is MNHEY and CDR2 is SVGAGI.

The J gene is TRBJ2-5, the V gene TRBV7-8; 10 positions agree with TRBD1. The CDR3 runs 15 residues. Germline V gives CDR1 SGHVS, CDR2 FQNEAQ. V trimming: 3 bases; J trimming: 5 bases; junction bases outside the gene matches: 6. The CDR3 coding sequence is TGTGCCAGCAGCTTCTGGGACAGGGGTTTTGAGACCCAGTACTTC. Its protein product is CASSFWDRGFETQYF.

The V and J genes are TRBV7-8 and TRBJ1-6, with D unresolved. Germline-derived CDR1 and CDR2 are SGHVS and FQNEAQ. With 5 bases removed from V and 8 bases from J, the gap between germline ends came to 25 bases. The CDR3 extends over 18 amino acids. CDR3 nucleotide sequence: TGTGCCAGCAGCCAACCACGGGAGACCTACGGGAAGTATTCACCCCTCCACTTT. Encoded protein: CASSQPRETYGKYSPLHF. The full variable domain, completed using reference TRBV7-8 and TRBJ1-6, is GAGVSQSPRYKVAKRGQDVALRCDPISGHVSLFWYQQALGQGPEFLTYFQNEAQLDKSGLPSDRFFAERPEGSVSTLKIQRTQQEDSAVYLCASSQPRETYGKYSPLHFGNGTRLTVT.

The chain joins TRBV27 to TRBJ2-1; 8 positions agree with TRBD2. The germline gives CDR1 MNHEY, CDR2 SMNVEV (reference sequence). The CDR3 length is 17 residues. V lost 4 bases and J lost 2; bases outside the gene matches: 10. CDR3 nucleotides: TGTGCCAGCAGTTCCTCTCTGGGACTAGGACCCTACAATGAGCAGTTCTTC. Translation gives CASSSSLGLGPYNEQFF.

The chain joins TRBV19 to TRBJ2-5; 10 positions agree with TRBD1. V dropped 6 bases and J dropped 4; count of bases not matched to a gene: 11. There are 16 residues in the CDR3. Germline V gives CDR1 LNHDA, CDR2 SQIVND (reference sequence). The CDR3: CASSLGRGQGRETQYF. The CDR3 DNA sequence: TGTGCCAGTAGCCTCGGGCGGGGACAGGGGAGAGAGACCCAGTACTTC.

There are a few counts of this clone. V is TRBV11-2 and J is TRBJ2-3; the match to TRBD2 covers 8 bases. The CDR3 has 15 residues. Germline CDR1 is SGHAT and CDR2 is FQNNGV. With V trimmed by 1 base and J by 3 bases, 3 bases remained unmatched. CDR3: CASSLGGRQTDTQYF. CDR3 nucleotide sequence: TGTGCCAGCAGCTTAGGCGGGAGGCAAACAGATACGCAGTATTTT.

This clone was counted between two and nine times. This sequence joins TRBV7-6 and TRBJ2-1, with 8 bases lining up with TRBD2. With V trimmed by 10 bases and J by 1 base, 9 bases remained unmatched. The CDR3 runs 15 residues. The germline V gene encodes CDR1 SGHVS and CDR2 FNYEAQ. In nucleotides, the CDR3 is TGTGCCACCTCCCTAGCGGGTGTATCCTACAATGAGCAGTTCTTC. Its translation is CATSLAGVSYNEQFF.

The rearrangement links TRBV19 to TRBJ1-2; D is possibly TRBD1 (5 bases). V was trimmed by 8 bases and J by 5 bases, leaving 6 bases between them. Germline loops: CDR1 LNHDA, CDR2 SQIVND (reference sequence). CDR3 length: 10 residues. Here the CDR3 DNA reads TGTGCCAGTGAGGGGTATGGCTACACCTTC. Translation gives CASEGYGYTF.

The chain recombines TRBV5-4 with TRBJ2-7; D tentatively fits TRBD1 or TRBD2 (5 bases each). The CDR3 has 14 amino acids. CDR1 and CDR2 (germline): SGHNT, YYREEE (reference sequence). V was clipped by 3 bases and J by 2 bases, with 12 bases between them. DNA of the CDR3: TGTGCCAGCAGCTCCGGGACGTACGCCTACGAGCAGTACTTC. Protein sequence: CASSSGTYAYEQYF. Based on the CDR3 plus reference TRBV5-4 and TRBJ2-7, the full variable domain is ETGVTQSPTHLIKTRGQQVTLRCSSQSGHNTVSWYQQALGQGPQFIFQYYREEENGRGNFPPRFSGLQFPNYSSELNVNALELDDSALYLCASSSGTYAYEQYFGPGTRLTVT.

The CDR3: CASTPTSINEKLFF. The CDR3 bases are TGTGCCAGTACCCCGACATCTATTAATGAAAAACTGTTTTTT. The chain has TRBV19 and TRBJ1-4, with no clear D. There are 14 residues in the CDR3. The germline gives CDR1 LNHDA, CDR2 SQIVND (reference sequence). V was pared by 7 bases and J by 4 bases, with 13 bases between. Together with reference TRBV19 and TRBJ1-4, the CDR3 gives the full variable domain: DGGITQSPKYLFRKEGQNVTLSCEQNLNHDAMYWYRQDPGQGLRLIYYSQIVNDFQKGDIAEGYSVSREKKESFPLTVTSAQKNPTAFYLCASTPTSINEKLFFGSGTQLSVL.

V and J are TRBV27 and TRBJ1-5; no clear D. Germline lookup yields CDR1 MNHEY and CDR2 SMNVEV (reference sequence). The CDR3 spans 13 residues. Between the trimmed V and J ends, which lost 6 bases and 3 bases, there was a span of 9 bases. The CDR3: CASRVGNNQPQHF. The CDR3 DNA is TGTGCCAGCAGGGTGGGGAACAATCAGCCCCAGCATTTT.

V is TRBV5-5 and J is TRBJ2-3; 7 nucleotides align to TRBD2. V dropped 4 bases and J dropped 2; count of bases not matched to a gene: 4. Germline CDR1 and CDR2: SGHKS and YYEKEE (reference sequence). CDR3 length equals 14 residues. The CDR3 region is CASSLSGDTDTQYF. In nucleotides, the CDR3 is TGTGCCAGCAGCCTGAGCGGGGACACAGATACGCAGTATTTT.

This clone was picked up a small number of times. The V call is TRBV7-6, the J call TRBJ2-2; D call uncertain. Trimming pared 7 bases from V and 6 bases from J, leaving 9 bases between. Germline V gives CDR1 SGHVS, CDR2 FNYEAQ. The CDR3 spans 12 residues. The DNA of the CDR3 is TGTGCCAGCACCCCTCCCCCCGGGGAGCTGTTTTTT. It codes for CASTPPPGELFF. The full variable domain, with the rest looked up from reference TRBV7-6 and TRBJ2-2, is GAGVSQSPRYKVTKRGQDVALRCDPISGHVSLYWYRQALGQGPEFLTYFNYEAQQDKSGLPNDRFSAERPEGSISTLTIQRTEQRDSAMYRCASTPPPGELFFGEGSRLTVL.

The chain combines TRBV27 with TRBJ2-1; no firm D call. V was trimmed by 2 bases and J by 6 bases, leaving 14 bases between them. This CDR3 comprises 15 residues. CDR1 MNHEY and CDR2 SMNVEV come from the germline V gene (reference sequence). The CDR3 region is CASSLGPEGSNEQFF. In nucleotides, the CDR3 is TGTGCCAGCAGTTTAGGACCCGAAGGGTCCAATGAGCAGTTCTTC.

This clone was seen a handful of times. The CDR3, as DNA: TGTGCCAGTAGTAGGGACAGCGGGGACACTGAAGCTTTCTTT. Its protein product is CASSRDSGDTEAFF. The chain links TRBV19 to TRBJ1-1, with 7 bases aligning to TRBD1. Per the germline V gene, CDR1 is LNHDA and CDR2 is SQIVND (reference sequence). The CDR3 sequence is 14 residues long. Trimming at V came to 4 bases and at J to 3 bases, leaving 5 bases not matched to a gene.

CDR3 in DNA: TGTGCCAGCAGCCAAGTCCGAGCGGGGGCAGAGACCCAGTACTTC. It is translated as CASSQVRAGAETQYF. The V and J genes are TRBV14 and TRBJ2-5; 8 bases are a match to TRBD2. Trimming cost V 1 base and J 4 bases; bases outside gene matches: 5. The CDR3 sequence is 15 residues long. Per the germline V gene, CDR1 is SGHDN and CDR2 is FVKESK.

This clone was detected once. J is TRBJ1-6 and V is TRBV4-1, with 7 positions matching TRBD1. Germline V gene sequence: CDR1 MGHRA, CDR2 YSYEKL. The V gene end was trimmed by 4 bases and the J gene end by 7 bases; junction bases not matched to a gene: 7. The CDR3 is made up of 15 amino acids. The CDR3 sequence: CASSRVLDRNSPLHF. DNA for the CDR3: TGCGCCAGCAGCCGAGTGCTGGACAGGAATTCACCCCTCCACTTT.

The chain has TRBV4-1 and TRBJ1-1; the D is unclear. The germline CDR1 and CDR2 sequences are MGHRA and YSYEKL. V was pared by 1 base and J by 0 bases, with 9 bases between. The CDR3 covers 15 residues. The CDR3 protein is CASSQGEDLNTEAFF. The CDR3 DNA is TGCGCCAGCAGCCAAGGGGAGGACTTGAACACTGAAGCTTTCTTT.

CDR3 nucleotide sequence: TGTGCCAGTGGGCAGCTCTATGGCTACACCTTC. Protein sequence: CASGQLYGYTF. The chain has TRBV6-5 and TRBJ1-2; D not certain. The V end was cut by 9 bases, the J end by 4 bases, with 9 bases between. Germline V gene data show CDR1 as MNHEY and CDR2 as SVGAGI. The CDR3 has 11 amino acids.

CDR3 bases: TGTGCCAGCAGCCCGAGCGGGGCAGGCACAGATACGCAGTATTTT. Its protein product is CASSPSGAGTDTQYF. This chain connects TRBV7-9 to TRBJ2-3; TRBD2 matches 7 bases. Germline V gene lookup returns CDR1 SEHNR and CDR2 FQNEAQ (reference sequence). V gave up 5 bases and J gave up 1 base; unmatched junction bases: 6. This CDR3 spans 15 amino acids.

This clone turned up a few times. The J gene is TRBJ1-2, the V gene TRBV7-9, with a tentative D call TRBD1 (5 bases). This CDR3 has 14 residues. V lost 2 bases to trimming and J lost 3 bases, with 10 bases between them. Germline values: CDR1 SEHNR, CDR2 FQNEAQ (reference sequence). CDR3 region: CASSLTGSDYGYTF. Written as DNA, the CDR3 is TGTGCCAGCAGCTTAACAGGTTCGGACTATGGCTACACCTTC.

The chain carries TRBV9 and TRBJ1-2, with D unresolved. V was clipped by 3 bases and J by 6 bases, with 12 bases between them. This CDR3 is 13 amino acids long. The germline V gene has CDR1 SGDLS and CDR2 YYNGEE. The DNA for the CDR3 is TGTGCCAGCAGCGCCTTAGGGAGGGATGGCTACACCTTC. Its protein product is CASSALGRDGYTF.

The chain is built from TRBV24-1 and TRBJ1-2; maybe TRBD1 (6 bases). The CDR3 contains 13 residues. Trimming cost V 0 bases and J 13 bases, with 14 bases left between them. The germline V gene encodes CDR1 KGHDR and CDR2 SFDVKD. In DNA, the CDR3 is TGTGCCACCAGTGATTTGCGGGGGCAGGACCTCACCTTC. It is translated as CATSDLRGQDLTF.

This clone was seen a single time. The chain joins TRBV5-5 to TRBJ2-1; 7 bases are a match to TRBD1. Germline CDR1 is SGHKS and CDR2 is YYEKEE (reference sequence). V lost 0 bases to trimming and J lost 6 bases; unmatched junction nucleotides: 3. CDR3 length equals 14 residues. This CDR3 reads CASSLESGGNEQFF. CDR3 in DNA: TGTGCCAGCAGCTTGGAGTCAGGGGGCAATGAGCAGTTCTTC. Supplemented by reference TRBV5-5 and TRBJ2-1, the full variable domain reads DAGVTQSPTHLIKTRGQQVTLRCSPISGHKSVSWYQQVLGQGPQFIFQYYEKEERGRGNFPDRFSARQFPNYSSELNVNALLLGDSALYLCASSLESGGNEQFFGPGTRLTVL.

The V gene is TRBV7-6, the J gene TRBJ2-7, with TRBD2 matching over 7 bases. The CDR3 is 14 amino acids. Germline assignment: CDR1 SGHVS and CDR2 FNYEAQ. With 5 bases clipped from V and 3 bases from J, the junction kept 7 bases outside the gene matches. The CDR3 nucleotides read TGTGCCAGCAGCCTCGGGACTAACCTCTACGAGCAGTACTTC. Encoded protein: CASSLGTNLYEQYF.

The CDR3 loop reads CASSIDPKASSTGELFF. DNA of the CDR3: TGTGCCAGTAGTATAGATCCAAAGGCCTCGAGCACCGGGGAGCTGTTTTTT. This chain uses TRBV19 with TRBJ2-2; the D is unclear. V was cut by 0 bases and J by 4 bases, with 15 bases left in between. CDR1 is LNHDA and CDR2 is SQIVND in the germline V gene (reference sequence). The CDR3 covers 17 residues.